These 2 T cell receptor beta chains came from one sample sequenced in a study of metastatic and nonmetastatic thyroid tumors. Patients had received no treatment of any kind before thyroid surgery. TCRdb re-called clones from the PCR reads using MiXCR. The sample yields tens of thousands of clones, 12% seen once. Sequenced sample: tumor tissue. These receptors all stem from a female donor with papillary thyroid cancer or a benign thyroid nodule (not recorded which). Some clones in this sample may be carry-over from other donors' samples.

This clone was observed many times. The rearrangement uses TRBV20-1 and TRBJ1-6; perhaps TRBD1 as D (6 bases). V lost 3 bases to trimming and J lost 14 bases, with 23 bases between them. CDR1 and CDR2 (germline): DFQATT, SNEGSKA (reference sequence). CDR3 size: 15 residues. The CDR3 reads CSASRGAAGEIALHF. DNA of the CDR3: TGCAGTGCTAGCCGCGGGGCGGCAGGGGAAATTGCCCTCCACTTT.

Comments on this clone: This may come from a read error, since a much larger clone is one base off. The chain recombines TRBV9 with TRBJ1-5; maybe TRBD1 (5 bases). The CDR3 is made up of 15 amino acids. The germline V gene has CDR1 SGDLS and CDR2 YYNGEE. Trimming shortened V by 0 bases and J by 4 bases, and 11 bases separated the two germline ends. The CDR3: CASSVGGVKNQPQHF. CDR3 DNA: TGTGCCAGCAGCGTAGGAGGGGTTAAGAATCAGCCCCAGCATTTT.